Presented here are 12 T cell receptor beta chains from one specimen sequenced in a study of blood T cell repertoires in COVID-19. Assay used: immunoSEQ multiplex PCR; TCRdb lists only in-frame clones, some missing. The sample consists of over 70,000 clones, about 72% of them appearing once. Sequencing was performed on peripheral blood. The receptors were sampled from a man aged 65 to 85 with active or convalescent COVID-19.

The CDR3 DNA follows: TGCAGCGTCGGGGGGCCAGCAACTAATGAAAAACTGTTTTTT. Translating it yields CSVGGPATNEKLFF. This sequence joins TRBV29-1 and TRBJ1-4; tentatively, D is TRBD1 (6 bases). This CDR3 is built from 14 residues. V shed 6 bases and J shed 0 bases, with 11 bases lying between them. Germline-derived CDR1 and CDR2 are SQVTM and ANQGSEA.

This clone was counted a few times. The V call is TRBV11-1, the J call TRBJ2-1, with 13 nucleotides matching TRBD2. CDR3 length equals 15 residues. Germline CDR1 is SGHAT and CDR2 is FQDESV (reference sequence). The V segment lost 5 bases and the J segment 6 bases; nucleotides outside the gene matches: 4. CDR3 sequence (DNA): TGTGCCAGCAGCCATACTAGCGGGGGGGTCAATGAGCAGTTCTTC. It is translated as CASSHTSGGVNEQFF.

This chain uses TRBV6-5 with TRBJ1-5; D ambiguous. Per the germline V gene, CDR1 is MNHEY and CDR2 is SVGAGI. V was trimmed by 9 bases and J by 0 bases, leaving 6 bases between them. The CDR3 runs to 12 residues. CDR3 region: CASSFSNQPQHF. The DNA for the CDR3 is TGTGCCAGTTCATTTAGCAATCAGCCCCAGCATTTT.

CDR3 coding DNA: TGCGCCAGCAGCAGGAGCGGGGGGGCCTCAGATACGCAGTATTTT. This codes for CASSRSGGASDTQYF. This chain connects TRBV5-1 to TRBJ2-3; 10 bases are a match to TRBD2. V lost 4 bases to trimming and J lost 4 bases; unmatched junction nucleotides: 6. This CDR3 is built from 15 residues. Germline V CDR1 and CDR2: SGHRS, YFSETQ.

This clone appeared a few times. This rearrangement joins TRBV29-1 to TRBJ2-7, with D perhaps matching TRBD1 (5 bases). Germline CDR1 reads SQVTM; CDR2 reads ANQGSEA. The V and J ends lost 4 bases and 3 bases respectively, with 19 bases between them. There are 15 residues in the CDR3. The DNA of the CDR3 is TGCAGCGTTGTGAAATTGCGACAGATCCACTACGAGCAGTACTTC. It encodes CSVVKLRQIHYEQYF.

The chain uses TRBV5-4 and TRBJ1-6; perhaps TRBD1 as D (6 bases). Germline CDR1 reads SGHNT; CDR2 reads YYREEE (reference sequence). The CDR3 totals 13 residues. The V end was cut by 1 base, the J end by 12 bases, with 11 bases between. CDR3 residues: CASSLQGGGPLHF. The CDR3 DNA follows: TGTGCCAGCAGCTTGCAAGGGGGGGGACCCCTCCACTTT.

This chain uses TRBV2 with TRBJ2-7, with 9 bases lining up with TRBD2. CDR1 and CDR2 (germline): SNHLY, FYNNEI. CDR3 length: 14 amino acids. Germline trimming cut 8 bases from V and 6 bases from J; bases unmatched to any gene: 11. In DNA form, the CDR3 reads TGTGCCAGCCTGCAGCGGGGGGCCGGTCGCGAGCAGTACTTC. Translation gives CASLQRGAGREQYF.

The chain has TRBV29-1 and TRBJ2-1, with D perhaps matching TRBD2 (5 bases). Between the trimmed V and J ends, which lost 5 bases and 4 bases, there was a span of 12 bases. Germline-derived CDR1 and CDR2 are SQVTM and ANQGSEA. This CDR3 comprises 13 residues. The CDR3 DNA sequence: TGCAGCGTTCAACCGGGGAGATACAATGAGCAGTTCTTC. This gives the protein CSVQPGRYNEQFF.

V usage is TRBV4-2 and J usage is TRBJ1-6; D is unclear. Germline V gene data show CDR1 as LGHNA and CDR2 as YNFKEQ. The germline V and J ends were trimmed by 0 bases and 1 base, with 7 bases remaining between them. This CDR3 is built from 16 residues. CDR3 loop: CASSQDPVSYNSPLHF. The CDR3, as DNA: TGTGCCAGCAGCCAAGATCCAGTGTCCTATAATTCACCCCTCCACTTT.

This clone was observed once. The chain links TRBV5-1 to TRBJ2-1; TRBD1 matches at 7 bases. This CDR3 contains 13 residues. Losses at the gene ends were 3 bases for V and 7 bases for J; bases not matched to a gene: 4. Germline V CDR1 and CDR2: SGHRS, YFSETQ. Here the CDR3 DNA reads TGCGCCAGCAGCTATAACAGGGGAAATGAGCAGTTCTTC. Translated: CASSYNRGNEQFF.

This clone was detected only a few times. The chain carries TRBV27 and TRBJ2-2, with D unresolved. The germline CDR1 and CDR2 sequences are MNHEY and SMNVEV (reference sequence). The CDR3 sequence is 15 residues long. V dropped 6 bases and J dropped 4 bases, with 15 bases sitting between them. The CDR3 sequence is CASRGSSTPTGELFF. The DNA for the CDR3 is TGTGCCAGCAGGGGCAGTTCGACCCCCACCGGGGAGCTGTTTTTT.

The gene calls are TRBV4-2 and TRBJ1-1, with D maybe TRBD1 (6 bases). This CDR3 has 14 amino acids. Trimming removed 3 bases from V and 7 bases from J, with 15 bases in between. CDR1 is LGHNA and CDR2 is YNFKEQ in the germline V gene. In DNA form, the CDR3 reads TGTGCCAGCAGCCAGTCACAGGGAGTCCTTGAAGCTTTCTTT. Protein sequence: CASSQSQGVLEAFF.